Reported below is one T cell receptor (beta chain). The antigen is undetermined. The data were taken from a study of T cell responses to AZD1222 COVID-19 vaccine. Study context: Second-dose schedules of about 4 or about 12 weeks were combined.

Measured with immunoSEQ multiplex PCR; TCRdb has only the in-frame clones, and not every one. The sample consists of fewer than 300,000 clones, 93% of them appearing once. Overall study results and limits: Only a handful of AZD1222 recipients, six or seven in all, had baseline seropositivity. A reported finding is that nearly half of spike-specific TCRs target unmutated variant regions. Donors were chiefly white British, with a greater number of females, and clonal diversity was perhaps underestimated.

Per the germline V gene, CDR1 is MGHRA and CDR2 is YSYEKL. The J segment lost 8 bases and the V segment lost 6 bases, leaving 11 bases of the junction unmatched. CDR3 length: 16 amino acids. The chain recombines TRBV4-1 with TRBJ2-3; 13 nucleotides align to TRBD2. This clonotype was obtained from an adult in good health. Sequences were derived from peripheral blood, sampled on day 0 of AZD1222 vaccination. This CDR3 is CASSLGLAGPAGTQYF. CDR3 nucleotides: TGCGCCAGCAGTTTGGGACTAGCGGGGCCCGCCGGTACGCAGTATTTT.